The rows below give T cell receptor beta chains drawn from one sample of a study of identical twins. One entry per CDR3 protein, called by TCRdb with MiXCR from the 5' RACE reads. The sample lists 200,000 to 250,000 distinct CDR3 sequences, roughly a tenth occurring once. Sequences were obtained from memory T cells sorted from blood. The receptor set was obtained from a man in his forties or fifties in good health. The CDR3 runs from the conserved cysteine through the conserved F or W. A D gene is named only where the DNA matches it firmly. Some rows mark clone size as missing; the rest say once, few, many or name a class of expanded clone.

D gene	clone size	V gene	J gene	CDR3 protein	CDR3 DNA
.	.	TRBV5-1	TRBJ2-7	CASSLAYAGVGYEQYF	TGCGCCAGCAGCTTGGCCTATGCTGGAGTAGGCTACGAGCAGTACTTC
.	few	TRBV6-6	TRBJ2-3	CASSPIAPDTQYF	TGTGCCAGCAGCCCAATCGCGCCCGATACGCAGTATTTT
.	few	TRBV4-2	TRBJ2-1	CASSPEGGNGYNEQFF	TGTGCCAGCAGCCCGGAGGGGGGCAATGGCTACAATGAGCAGTTCTTC
.	many	TRBV27	TRBJ1-6	CASSLAAGIDSPLHF	TGTGCCAGCAGTTTAGCCGCAGGGATTGATTCACCCCTCCACTTT
.	many	TRBV9	TRBJ2-3	CASSVSSRAQTTDTQYF	TGTGCCAGCAGCGTATCATCGCGGGCCCAAACCACAGATACGCAGTATTTT
.	few	TRBV7-2	TRBJ2-3	CASSVSGGNTDTQYF	TGTGCCAGCAGCGTCAGTGGGGGGAACACAGATACGCAGTATTTT
TRBD1	few	TRBV20-1	TRBJ1-2	CSAAIPGTGGYGYTF	TGCAGTGCGGCAATTCCCGGGACAGGGGGCTATGGCTACACCTTC
.	many	TRBV12-3/TRBV12-4	TRBJ1-1	CASSLAGRVAEAFF	TGTGCCAGCAGTTTAGCAGGGAGAGTCGCTGAAGCTTTCTTT
TRBD1	few	TRBV3-1	TRBJ1-2	CASSPSDRGNYGYTF	TGTGCCAGCAGCCCCTCCGACAGGGGTAACTATGGCTACACCTTC
TRBD1	.	TRBV5-4	TRBJ1-3	CASSDDRGGNTIYF	TGTGCCAGCAGCGATGACAGGGGAGGAAACACCATATATTTT
TRBD2	many	TRBV5-1	TRBJ2-3	CASNPGLGPDTQYF	TGCGCCAGCAACCCGGGACTAGGACCAGATACGCAGTATTTT
.	many	TRBV5-1	TRBJ2-6	CASSVNTYSGANVLTF	TGCGCCAGCAGCGTGAACACCTACTCTGGGGCCAACGTCCTGACTTTC
TRBD1	many	TRBV12-3/TRBV12-4	TRBJ2-1	CASSPGQVYNEQFF	TGTGCCAGCAGTCCGGGACAGGTATACAATGAGCAGTTCTTC
.	few	TRBV7-2	TRBJ2-3	CASHPFSGTSTDTQYF	TGTGCCAGCCACCCCTTTAGCGGTACTAGCACAGATACGCAGTATTTT
.	.	TRBV7-6	TRBJ2-3	CASTLRKTDTQYF	TGTGCCAGCACCTTACGGAAAACAGATACGCAGTATTTT
TRBD2	.	TRBV9	TRBJ2-3	CASSEKTSGSDTQYF	TGTGCCAGCAGCGAAAAGACTAGCGGGAGCGATACGCAGTATTTT
.	many	TRBV7-9	TRBJ2-7	CASSRAAGNFYF	TGTGCCAGCAGCCGGGCCGCGGGGAATTTTTACTTC
.	.	TRBV18	TRBJ2-6	CASSPYGYGDGGANVLTF	TGTGCCAGCTCCCCTTACGGCTACGGGGACGGTGGGGCCAACGTCCTGACTTTC
TRBD1	many	TRBV27	TRBJ1-5	CASSLTGGFFQPQHF	TGTGCCAGCAGTTTGACAGGGGGTTTCTTTCAGCCCCAGCATTTT
TRBD1	.	TRBV4-1	TRBJ2-7	CASSQERIQGYEQYF	TGCGCCAGCAGCCAAGAAAGGATACAGGGGTACGAGCAGTACTTC
.	many	TRBV7-9	TRBJ2-7	CASSWDTSYEQYF	TGTGCCAGCAGCTGGGACACCTCCTACGAGCAGTACTTC
TRBD2	few	TRBV20-1	TRBJ2-3	CSATGGTSSSTDTQYF	TGCAGTGCTACCGGGGGGACGTCGTCTAGCACAGATACGCAGTATTTT
TRBD1	many	TRBV9	TRBJ2-7	CASSVEAGGWEQYF	TGTGCCAGCAGCGTAGAAGCAGGGGGATGGGAGCAGTACTTC
TRBD1	many	TRBV5-1	TRBJ1-1	CASSLPGGLEAFF	TGCGCCAGCAGCTTACCAGGGGGTCTTGAAGCTTTCTTT
TRBD1	.	TRBV24-1	TRBJ2-2	CATSDLRDRGARGANTGELFF	TGTGCCACCAGTGATTTGCGGGACAGGGGGGCCCGGGGCGCGAACACCGGGGAGCTGTTTTTT
.	few	TRBV5-1	TRBJ1-1	CASRRGENTEAFF	TGCGCCAGCAGAAGGGGGGAGAACACTGAAGCTTTCTTT
.	few	TRBV5-4	TRBJ2-3	CASSDGWRDTDTQYF	TGTGCCAGCAGCGACGGGTGGCGGGACACAGATACGCAGTATTTT
.	few	TRBV20-1	TRBJ2-3	CSAPRGTGTDTQYF	TGCAGTGCCCCTCGGGGGACGGGCACAGATACGCAGTATTTT
TRBD2	few	TRBV5-1	TRBJ2-5	CASSLAPPLGGGSGRKTQYF	TGCGCCAGCAGCTTGGCCCCCCCTCTTGGCGGGGGGTCTGGAAGGAAGACCCAGTACTTC
.	many	TRBV6-2/TRBV6-3	TRBJ1-1	CASSYGIMTSEAFF	TGTGCCAGCAGTTACGGCATCATGACCTCTGAAGCTTTCTTT
TRBD2	.	TRBV6-5	TRBJ2-6	CASSSGGGSASGANVLTF	TGTGCCAGCAGTTCCGGGGGGGGTTCCGCTTCTGGGGCCAACGTCCTGACTTTC
TRBD2	.	TRBV5-1	TRBJ2-1	CASTRGLAGLSSYNEQFF	TGCGCCAGCACAAGGGGACTAGCGGGGTTAAGCTCCTACAATGAGCAGTTCTTC
.	.	TRBV5-1	TRBJ2-5	CASSLDPAVGETQYF	TGCGCCAGCAGCTTGGATCCGGCGGTGGGGGAGACCCAGTACTTC
.	.	TRBV30	TRBJ2-1	CAWSDLLKRVMGNEQFF	TGTGCCTGGAGTGACTTACTAAAGCGGGTCATGGGAAATGAGCAGTTCTTC
.	.	TRBV28	TRBJ2-3	CASSPALALNTDTQYF	TGTGCCAGCAGCCCTGCCCTAGCGCTAAACACAGATACGCAGTATTTT
.	.	TRBV7-2	TRBJ1-2	CASSLERGSYGYTF	TGTGCCAGCAGCTTAGAGCGGGGGAGCTATGGCTACACCTTC
.	few	TRBV28	TRBJ2-2	CASSFRLANTGELFF	TGTGCCAGCAGTTTTAGGCTAGCGAACACCGGGGAGCTGTTTTTT
TRBD1	few	TRBV27	TRBJ1-6	CASTLTGGVGPLHF	TGTGCCAGCACTTTGACAGGGGGCGTCGGACCCCTCCACTTT
.	many	TRBV11-2	TRBJ1-3	CASSLEAAVSGNTIYF	TGTGCCAGCAGCTTAGAGGCGGCTGTCTCTGGAAACACCATATATTTT
TRBD1	many	TRBV12-3/TRBV12-4	TRBJ2-4	CASSQMGQVKNIQYF	TGTGCCAGCAGTCAGATGGGACAGGTGAAAAACATTCAGTACTTC
TRBD1	few	TRBV6-2/TRBV6-3	TRBJ1-5	CASTAGGRQPQHF	TGTGCCAGCACAGCAGGGGGCCGGCAGCCCCAGCATTTT
.	many	TRBV7-9	TRBJ1-2	CASSLEVVEHGYTF	TGTGCCAGCAGCTTAGAGGTGGTGGAACACGGCTACACCTTC
.	many	TRBV28	TRBJ1-1	CASSLSQGSWVTEAFF	TGTGCCAGCAGTTTAAGCCAGGGGTCCTGGGTCACTGAAGCTTTCTTT
.	few	TRBV5-5	TRBJ1-2	CASSRLLSSAYGYTF	TGTGCCAGCAGCCGGCTGTTGTCTTCGGCTTATGGCTACACCTTC
.	.	TRBV20-1	TRBJ2-2	CSAREMNTGELFF	TGCAGTGCTAGAGAAATGAACACCGGGGAGCTGTTTTTT
.	few	TRBV6-2/TRBV6-3	TRBJ1-2	CASSYSTGRSYGYTF	TGTGCCAGCAGTTACTCGACCGGCAGATCCTATGGCTACACCTTC
.	many	TRBV12-3/TRBV12-4	TRBJ2-3	CASSFRNGGSTDTQYF	TGTGCCAGCAGTTTTAGAAACGGAGGCAGCACAGATACGCAGTATTTT
.	.	TRBV15	TRBJ2-5	CATSRGLAGPGPRETQYF	TGTGCCACCAGCAGGGGCCTGGCGGGGCCAGGGCCCAGGGAGACCCAGTACTTC
.	few	TRBV29-1	TRBJ2-3	CSVDGDNTDTQYF	TGCAGCGTTGACGGGGACAACACAGATACGCAGTATTTT
TRBD2	few	TRBV6-5	TRBJ2-5	CASSYRGTSGGPTGTQYF	TGTGCCAGCAGTTACCGGGGGACTAGCGGGGGGCCAACCGGGACCCAGTACTTC